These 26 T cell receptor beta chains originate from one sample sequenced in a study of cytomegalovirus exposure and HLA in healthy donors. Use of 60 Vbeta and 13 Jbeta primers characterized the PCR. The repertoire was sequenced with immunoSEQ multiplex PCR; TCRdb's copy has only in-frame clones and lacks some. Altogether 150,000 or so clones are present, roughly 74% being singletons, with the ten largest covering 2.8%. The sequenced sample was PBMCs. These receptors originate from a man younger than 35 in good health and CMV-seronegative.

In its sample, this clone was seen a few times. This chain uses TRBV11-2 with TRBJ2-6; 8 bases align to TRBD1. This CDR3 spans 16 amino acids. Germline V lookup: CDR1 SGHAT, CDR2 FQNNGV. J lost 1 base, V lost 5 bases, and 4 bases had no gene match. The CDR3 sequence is CASSPGQGSGANVLTF. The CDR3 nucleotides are TGTGCCAGCAGCCCCGGACAGGGATCTGGGGCCAACGTCCTGACTTTC.

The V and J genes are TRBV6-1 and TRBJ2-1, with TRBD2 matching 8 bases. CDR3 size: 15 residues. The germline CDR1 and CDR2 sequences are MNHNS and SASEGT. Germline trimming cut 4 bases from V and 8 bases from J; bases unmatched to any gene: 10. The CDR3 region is CASSVGGGFIYEQFF. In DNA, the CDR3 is TGTGCCAGCAGTGTAGGCGGGGGGTTTATCTATGAGCAGTTCTTC.

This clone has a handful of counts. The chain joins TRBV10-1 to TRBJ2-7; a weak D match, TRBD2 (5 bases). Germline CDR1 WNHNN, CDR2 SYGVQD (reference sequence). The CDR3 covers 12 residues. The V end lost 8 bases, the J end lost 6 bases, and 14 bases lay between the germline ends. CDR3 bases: TGCGCCAGCGGCTGGACTGCAACCGAGCAGTACGTC. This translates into CASGWTATEQYV.

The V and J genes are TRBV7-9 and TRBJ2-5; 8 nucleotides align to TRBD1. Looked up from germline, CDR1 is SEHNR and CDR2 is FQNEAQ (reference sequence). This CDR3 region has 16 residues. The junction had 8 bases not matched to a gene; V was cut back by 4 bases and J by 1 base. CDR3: CASSSWDRSTQETQYF. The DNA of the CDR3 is TGTGCCAGCAGCTCATGGGACAGGAGTACCCAAGAGACCCAGTACTTC.

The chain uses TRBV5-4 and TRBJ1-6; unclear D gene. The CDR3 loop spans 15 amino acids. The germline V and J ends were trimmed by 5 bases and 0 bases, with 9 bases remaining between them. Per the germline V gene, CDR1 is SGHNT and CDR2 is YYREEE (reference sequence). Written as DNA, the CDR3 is TGTGCCAGCAGGGATCCGGGCTCCTATAATTCACCCCTCCACTTT. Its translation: CASRDPGSYNSPLHF.

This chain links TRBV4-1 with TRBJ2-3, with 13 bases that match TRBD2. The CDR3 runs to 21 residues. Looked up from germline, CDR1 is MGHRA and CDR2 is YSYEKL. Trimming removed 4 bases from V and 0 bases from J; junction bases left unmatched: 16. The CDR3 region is CASSPIWRLAGGPYSTDTQYF. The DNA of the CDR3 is TGCGCCAGCAGCCCCATATGGAGACTAGCGGGGGGCCCTTATAGCACAGATACGCAGTATTTT.

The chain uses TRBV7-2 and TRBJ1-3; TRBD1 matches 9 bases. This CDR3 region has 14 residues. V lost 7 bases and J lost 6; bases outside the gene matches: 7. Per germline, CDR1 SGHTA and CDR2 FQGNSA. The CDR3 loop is CASTLGTGLNTIYF. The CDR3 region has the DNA TGTGCCAGCACCCTAGGGACAGGGCTAAACACCATATATTTT.

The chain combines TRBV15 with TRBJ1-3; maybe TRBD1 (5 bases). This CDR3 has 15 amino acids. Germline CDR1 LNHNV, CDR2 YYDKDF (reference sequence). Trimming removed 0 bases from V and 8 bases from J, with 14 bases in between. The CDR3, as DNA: TGTGCCACCAGCAGAGATCATCGGGGAGGGGACACCATATATTTT. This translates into CATSRDHRGGDTIYF. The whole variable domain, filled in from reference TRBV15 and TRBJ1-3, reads DAMVIQNPRYQVTQFGKPVTLSCSQTLNHNVMYWYQQKSSQAPKLLFHYYDKDFNNEADTPDNFQSRRPNTSFCFLDIRSPGLGDTAMYLCATSRDHRGGDTIYFGEGSWLTVV.

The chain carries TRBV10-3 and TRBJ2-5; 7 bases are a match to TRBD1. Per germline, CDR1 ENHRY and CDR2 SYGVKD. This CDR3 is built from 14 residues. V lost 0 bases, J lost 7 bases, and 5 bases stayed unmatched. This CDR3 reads CAISESGQEGTQYF. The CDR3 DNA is TGTGCCATCAGTGAGTCTGGACAGGAAGGGACCCAGTACTTC.

This CDR3 reads CASTYGKVNNSPLHF. The CDR3 DNA is TGTGCCAGCACCTACGGGAAAGTGAATAATTCACCCCTCCACTTT. The chain joins TRBV6-5 to TRBJ1-6; D gene uncertain. The CDR3 has 15 amino acids. Germline V gene lookup returns CDR1 MNHEY and CDR2 SVGAGI. Deletions cut 7 bases from V and 5 bases from J, with 15 bases between.

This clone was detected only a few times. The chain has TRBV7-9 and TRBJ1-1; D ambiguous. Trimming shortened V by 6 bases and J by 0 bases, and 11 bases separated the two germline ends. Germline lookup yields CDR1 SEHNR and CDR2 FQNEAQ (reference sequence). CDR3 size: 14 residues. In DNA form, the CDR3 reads TGTGCCAGCAGAAAAGACATAATGAACACTGAAGCTTTCTTT. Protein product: CASRKDIMNTEAFF.

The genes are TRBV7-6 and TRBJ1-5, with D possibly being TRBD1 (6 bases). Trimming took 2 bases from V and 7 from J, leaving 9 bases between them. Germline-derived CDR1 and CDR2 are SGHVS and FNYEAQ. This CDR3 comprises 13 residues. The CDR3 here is CASSLNDRQPQHF. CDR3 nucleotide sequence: TGTGCCAGCAGCTTAAACGACAGGCAGCCCCAGCATTTT.

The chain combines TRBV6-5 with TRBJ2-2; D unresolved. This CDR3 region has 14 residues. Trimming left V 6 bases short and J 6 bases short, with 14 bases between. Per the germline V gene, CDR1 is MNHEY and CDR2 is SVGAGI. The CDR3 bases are TGTGCCAGCAGCATCGAGCCCCCCCCCGGGGAGCTGTTTTTT. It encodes CASSIEPPPGELFF.

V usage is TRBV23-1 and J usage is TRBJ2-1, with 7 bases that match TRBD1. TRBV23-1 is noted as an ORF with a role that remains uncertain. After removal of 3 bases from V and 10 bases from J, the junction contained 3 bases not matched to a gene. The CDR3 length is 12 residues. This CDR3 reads CASSQGDREQFF. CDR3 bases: TGCGCCAGCAGTCAGGGGGACAGAGAGCAGTTCTTC.

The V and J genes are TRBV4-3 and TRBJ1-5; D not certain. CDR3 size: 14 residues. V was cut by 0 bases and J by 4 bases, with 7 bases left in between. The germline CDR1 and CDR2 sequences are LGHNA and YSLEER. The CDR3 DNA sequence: TGCGCCAGCAGCCAAGATATCGGGAATCAGCCCCAGCATTTT. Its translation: CASSQDIGNQPQHF.

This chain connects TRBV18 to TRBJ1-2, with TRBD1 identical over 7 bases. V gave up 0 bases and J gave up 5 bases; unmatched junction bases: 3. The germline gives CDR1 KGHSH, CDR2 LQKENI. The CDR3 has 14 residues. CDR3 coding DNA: TGTGCCAGCTCACCACCCGGCAGGGGGTATGGCTACACCTTC. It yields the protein CASSPPGRGYGYTF.

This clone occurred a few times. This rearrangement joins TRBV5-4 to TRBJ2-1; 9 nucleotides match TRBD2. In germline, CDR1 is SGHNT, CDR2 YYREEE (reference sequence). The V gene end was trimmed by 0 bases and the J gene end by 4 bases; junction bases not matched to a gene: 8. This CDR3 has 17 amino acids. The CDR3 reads CASSLGTPGLAYNEQFF. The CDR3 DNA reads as TGTGCCAGCAGCTTGGGAACCCCGGGACTAGCTTACAATGAGCAGTTCTTC.

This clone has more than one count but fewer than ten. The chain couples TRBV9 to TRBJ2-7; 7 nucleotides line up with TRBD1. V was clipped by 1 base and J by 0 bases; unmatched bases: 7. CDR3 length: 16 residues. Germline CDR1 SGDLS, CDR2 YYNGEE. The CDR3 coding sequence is TGTGCCAGCAGCGTAAGCTCCGGGACAGACTCCTACGAGCAGTACTTC. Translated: CASSVSSGTDSYEQYF. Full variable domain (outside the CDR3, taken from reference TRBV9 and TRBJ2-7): DSGVTQTPKHLITATGQRVTLRCSPRSGDLSVYWYQQSLDQGLQFLIQYYNGEERAKGNILERFSAQQFPDLHSELNLSSLELGDSALYFCASSVSSGTDSYEQYFGPGTRLTVT.

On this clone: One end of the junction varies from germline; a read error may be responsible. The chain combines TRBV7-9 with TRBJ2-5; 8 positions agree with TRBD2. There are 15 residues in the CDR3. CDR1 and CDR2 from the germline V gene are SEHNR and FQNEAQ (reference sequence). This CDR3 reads CSSSFGGLAEETQYF. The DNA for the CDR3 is TGTTCCAGCAGCTTCGGCGGACTAGCAGAAGAGACCCAGTACTTC. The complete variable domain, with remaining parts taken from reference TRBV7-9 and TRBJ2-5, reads DTGVSQNPRHKITKRGQNVTFRCDPISEHNRLYWYRQTLGQGPEFLTYFQNEAQLEKSRLLSDRFSAERPKGSFSTLEIQRTEQGDSAMYLCSSSFGGLAEETQYFGPGTRLLVL.

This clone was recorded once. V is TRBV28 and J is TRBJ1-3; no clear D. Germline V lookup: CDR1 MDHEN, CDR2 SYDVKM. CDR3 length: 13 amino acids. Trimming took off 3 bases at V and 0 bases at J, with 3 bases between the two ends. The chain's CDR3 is CASSFVSGNTIYF. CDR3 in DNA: TGTGCCAGCAGTTTCGTCTCTGGAAACACCATATATTTT.

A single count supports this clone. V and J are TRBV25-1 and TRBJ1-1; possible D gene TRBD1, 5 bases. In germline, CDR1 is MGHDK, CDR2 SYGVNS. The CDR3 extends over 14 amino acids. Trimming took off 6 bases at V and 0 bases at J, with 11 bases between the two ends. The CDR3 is CASRGGGLNTEAFF. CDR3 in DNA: TGTGCCAGCAGGGGCGGGGGTCTGAACACTGAAGCTTTCTTT.

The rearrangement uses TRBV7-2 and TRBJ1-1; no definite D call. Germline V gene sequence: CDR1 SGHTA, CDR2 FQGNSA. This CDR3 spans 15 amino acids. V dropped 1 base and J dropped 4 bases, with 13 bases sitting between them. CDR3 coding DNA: TGTGCCAGCAGCTTAGATGCCTGGTACGGCACTGAAGCTTTCTTT. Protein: CASSLDAWYGTEAFF.

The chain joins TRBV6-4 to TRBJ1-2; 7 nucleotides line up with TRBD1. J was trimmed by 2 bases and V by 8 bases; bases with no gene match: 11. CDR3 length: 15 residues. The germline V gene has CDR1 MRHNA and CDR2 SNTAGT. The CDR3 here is CASRIYGTANYGYTF. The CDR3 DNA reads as TGTGCCAGCCGGATCTATGGGACAGCGAACTATGGCTACACCTTC.

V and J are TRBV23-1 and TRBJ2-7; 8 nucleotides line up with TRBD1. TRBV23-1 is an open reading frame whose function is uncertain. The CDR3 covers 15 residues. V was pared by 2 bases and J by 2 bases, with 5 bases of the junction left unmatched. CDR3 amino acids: CASSQGDRSPYEQYV. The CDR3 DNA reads TGCGCCAGCAGTCAAGGGGACAGGTCCCCCTACGAGCAGTACGTC.

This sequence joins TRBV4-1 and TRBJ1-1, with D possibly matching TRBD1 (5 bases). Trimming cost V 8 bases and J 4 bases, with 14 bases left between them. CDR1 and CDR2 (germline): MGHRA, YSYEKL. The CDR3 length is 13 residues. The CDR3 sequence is CASQRGASTEAFF. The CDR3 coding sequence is TGCGCCAGCCAGCGGGGCGCTAGCACTGAAGCTTTCTTT.

The CDR3 DNA follows: TGTGCCAGTACCGATCAAGCGGGGGGGCCATTAGATACGCAGTATTTT. Translation gives CASTDQAGGPLDTQYF. V usage is TRBV19 and J usage is TRBJ2-3, with TRBD2 matching 10 bases. There are 16 residues in the CDR3. Unmatched junction bases numbered 12, after V lost 7 bases and J lost 5 bases. Germline V gives CDR1 LNHDA, CDR2 SQIVND (reference sequence).